These T cell receptor beta chains were read from a single sample in a study of cytomegalovirus exposure and HLA in healthy donors. This table comes from immunoSEQ multiplex PCR, and its TCRdb copy is limited to in-frame clones, with some not included. The sample records under 150,000 clones, roughly three quarters being singletons. Sample: PBMCs. The receptors originated from a woman aged 40 to 50 in good health and CMV-seronegative. Both conserved end residues are part of each CDR3. The order of the fields is V gene, clone size, D gene, J gene, CDR3 DNA, CDR3 protein. D genes are given only for firm matches. Some rows have no size entry. The others give once, few or many, or a class for an expanded clone.

V: TRBV9
size: -
D: -
J: TRBJ2-2
DNA: TGTGCCAGCAGCGTAGAAGGCGGGGTGAACACCGGGGAGCTGTTTTTT
CDR3: CASSVEGGVNTGELFF

V: TRBV11-2
size: -
D: TRBD1
J: TRBJ1-5
DNA: TGTGCCAGCAGCCAGGGGACAGGGGGCAATCAGCCCCAGCATTTT
CDR3: CASSQGTGGNQPQHF

V: TRBV6-5
size: -
D: -
J: TRBJ2-7
DNA: TGTGCCAGCAGTTCACCGGGTACCTACGAGCAGTACTTC
CDR3: CASSSPGTYEQYF

V: TRBV10-3
size: -
D: -
J: TRBJ2-4
DNA: TGTGCCATCAGTGAGGACCCTGGACAGCAAAACAGTCAGTACTTC
CDR3: CAISEDPGQQNSQYF

V: TRBV5-1
size: -
D: -
J: TRBJ2-3
DNA: TGCGCCAGCACCCGGGACTCGGGGCCCACAGATACGCAGTATTTT
CDR3: CASTRDSGPTDTQYF

V: TRBV11-3
size: -
D: TRBD1
J: TRBJ2-1
DNA: TGTGCCAGCAGCTTAGTGGGGACAGGGGTCATCAATGAGCAGTTCTTC
CDR3: CASSLVGTGVINEQFF

V: TRBV28
size: -
D: TRBD1
J: TRBJ1-1
DNA: TGTGCCAGCAGGACAGGGATGAACACTGAAGCTTTCTTT
CDR3: CASRTGMNTEAFF

V: TRBV5-1
size: -
D: TRBD1
J: TRBJ1-2
DNA: TGCGCCAGCAGCGATAGACAGGGGGAGGGCTACACCTTC
CDR3: CASSDRQGEGYTF

V: TRBV6-1
size: -
D: -
J: TRBJ1-3
DNA: TGTGCCAGCAGTGCCAAGGGGGGGCCAACTGGAAACACCATATATTTT
CDR3: CASSAKGGPTGNTIYF

V: TRBV5-1
size: -
D: -
J: TRBJ2-3
DNA: TGCGCCAGCAGTTATGGACAGAGGGAGACAGATACGCAGTATTTT
CDR3: CASSYGQRETDTQYF

V: TRBV28
size: -
D: -
J: TRBJ2-1
DNA: TGTGCCAGCAGTTTATGGTCGGATGAGCAGTTCTTC
CDR3: CASSLWSDEQFF

V: TRBV10-3
size: once
D: -
J: TRBJ2-3
DNA: TGTGCCATCAGCCAGGGGGGAGATACGCAGTATTTT
CDR3: CAISQGGDTQYF

V: TRBV7-8
size: few
D: -
J: TRBJ2-1
DNA: TGTGCCAGCAGCTTACCCGTGGGTCGGACTATCAACCCCTACAATGAGCAGTTCTTC
CDR3: CASSLPVGRTINPYNEQFF

V: TRBV11-2
size: -
D: TRBD2
J: TRBJ2-1
DNA: TGTGCCAGCAGCTTTATAGCGGGAGGATTTACGGGTGAGCAGTTCTTC
CDR3: CASSFIAGGFTGEQFF

V: TRBV6-6
size: -
D: -
J: TRBJ1-1
DNA: TGTGCCAGCAGCCGTTACAGGGAGGGTGGTGAAGCTTTCTTT
CDR3: CASSRYREGGEAFF

V: TRBV5-1
size: -
D: -
J: TRBJ1-2
DNA: TGCGCCTCCTCCGATCAGAGCGACTCTCCTAACTATGGCTACACCTTC
CDR3: CASSDQSDSPNYGYTF

V: TRBV9
size: -
D: -
J: TRBJ1-2
DNA: TGTGCCAGCAGCGATGAATCAACAGGAAGCTATGGCTACACCTTC
CDR3: CASSDESTGSYGYTF

V: TRBV29-1
size: -
D: TRBD1
J: TRBJ1-4
DNA: TGCAGCGTGCGATCGGGACAGGGTAATGAAAAACTGTTTTTT
CDR3: CSVRSGQGNEKLFF

V: TRBV7-2
size: -
D: TRBD2
J: TRBJ2-2
DNA: TGTGCCAACCGGGAGGGGCGCCAGGGGTCCGGGGAGCTGTTTTTT
CDR3: CANREGRQGSGELFF

V: TRBV7-9
size: -
D: TRBD2
J: TRBJ2-5
DNA: TGTGCCAGCAGCCCACGGACTAGCGGAGACCAAGAGACCCAGTACTTC
CDR3: CASSPRTSGDQETQYF

V: TRBV27
size: once
D: TRBD2
J: TRBJ2-1
DNA: TGTGCCAGCATTGACGGAGCGGGAGGCTACAATGAGCAGTTCTTC
CDR3: CASIDGAGGYNEQFF

V: TRBV11-2
size: -
D: -
J: TRBJ2-4
DNA: TGTGCCAGCAGCTTAGACCGAGGAGGGAACAGTCAGTACTTC
CDR3: CASSLDRGGNSQYF

V: TRBV5-1
size: -
D: -
J: TRBJ2-5
DNA: TGCGCCAGCAGCTGGAGCGACCTCCAAGAGACCCAGTACTTC
CDR3: CASSWSDLQETQYF

V: TRBV4-2
size: -
D: TRBD1
J: TRBJ2-2
DNA: TGTGCCAGCAGCCAGCGGGGACAGGGGAACACCGGGGAGCTGTTTTTT
CDR3: CASSQRGQGNTGELFF

V: TRBV18
size: -
D: TRBD1
J: TRBJ2-3
DNA: TGTGCCAGCTCACCGGGACAGAGGCGACGCACAGATACGCAGTATTTT
CDR3: CASSPGQRRRTDTQYF

V: TRBV7-2
size: -
D: TRBD2
J: TRBJ2-5
DNA: TGTGCCAGCAGTCCTACTAGCGGGGTAAAAGAGACCCAGTACTTC
CDR3: CASSPTSGVKETQYF

V: TRBV6-5
size: -
D: TRBD1
J: TRBJ1-1
DNA: TGTGCCAGCAGTCGACAGGGAGGCGGCACTGAAGCTTTCTTT
CDR3: CASSRQGGGTEAFF

V: TRBV10-2
size: -
D: TRBD2
J: TRBJ2-2
DNA: TGCGCCAGCAGTGAACTAGCGCCGAACACCGGGGAGCTGTTTTTT
CDR3: CASSELAPNTGELFF

V: TRBV5-5
size: few
D: TRBD1
J: TRBJ2-5
DNA: TGTGCCAGCAGCTTGGGGACAGGGGGGAATGGAGAGACCCAGTACTTC
CDR3: CASSLGTGGNGETQYF

V: TRBV2
size: -
D: -
J: TRBJ1-4
DNA: TGTGCCAGCAGACCAGACAACTCTAATGAAAAACTGTTTTTT
CDR3: CASRPDNSNEKLFF

V: TRBV19
size: once
D: -
J: TRBJ1-6
DNA: TGTGCCAGTAGTATCCCGGGACACTCGAGCTATAATTCACCCCTCCACTTT
CDR3: CASSIPGHSSYNSPLHF

V: TRBV28
size: -
D: TRBD2
J: TRBJ2-3
DNA: TGTGCCAGCAGTTGGACTAGCGGGGGGGGAGATACGCAGTATTTT
CDR3: CASSWTSGGGDTQYF

V: TRBV10-1
size: -
D: TRBD1
J: TRBJ1-4
DNA: TGCGCCAGCAGGGGGGGGGACAGGGGGCGCTCTGAAAAACTGTTTTTT
CDR3: CASRGGDRGRSEKLFF

V: TRBV5-6
size: -
D: -
J: TRBJ1-5
DNA: TGTGCCAGCAGCTCGTCCAACGGGAGAAATCAGCCCCAGCATTTT
CDR3: CASSSSNGRNQPQHF

V: TRBV28
size: -
D: -
J: TRBJ1-2
DNA: TGTGCCAGCAACCAGGGACTTAACTATGGCTACACCTTC
CDR3: CASNQGLNYGYTF